Listed below are T cell receptor beta chains from one sample, sequenced in a study of cytomegalovirus exposure and HLA in healthy donors. Profiling relied on immunoSEQ multiplex PCR, and the TCRdb table lists in-frame clones only, not all of them. Of about 31,000 clones in the sample, about 70% are singletons; the top ten hold around 10%. The sample taken for sequencing was PBMCs. These receptors came from a man aged 35-49 years in good health and CMV-seropositive. Both conserved end residues are part of each CDR3. Each record gives: D gene, V gene, J gene, clone size, CDR3 DNA, CDR3 protein. The D gene is left open where the match is weak. Only part of the rows carry a size: once, few, many, or a class if the clone is expanded.

D: TRBD1; V: TRBV6-1; J: TRBJ2-3; size: .; DNA: TGTGCCAGCAGTGAAGGTAGCGGGACAGGGGGTGCAGATACGCAGTATTTT; CDR3: CASSEGSGTGGADTQYF
D: TRBD1; V: TRBV7-2; J: TRBJ1-4; size: .; DNA: TGTGCCAGCAGTGAGACAGGGATAGGAAAACTGTTTTTT; CDR3: CASSETGIGKLFF
D: .; V: TRBV2; J: TRBJ1-5; size: .; DNA: TGTGCCAGCAGCGAGGGGGAGGGACAGCCCCAGCATTTT; CDR3: CASSEGEGQPQHF
D: TRBD1; V: TRBV2; J: TRBJ1-5; size: .; DNA: TGTGCCAGCAGTGTGACGGGACAGGGCGTACAGCCCCAGCATTTT; CDR3: CASSVTGQGVQPQHF
D: TRBD1; V: TRBV19; J: TRBJ1-4; size: .; DNA: TGTGCCACCCAGTGGGGACAGGGATCAACTAATGAAAAACTGTTTTTT; CDR3: CATQWGQGSTNEKLFF
D: TRBD2; V: TRBV11-2; J: TRBJ2-1; size: .; DNA: TGTGCCAGCAGCTTACCGCCGGGGGGGAACAATGAGCAGTTCTTC; CDR3: CASSLPPGGNNEQFF
D: .; V: TRBV6-1; J: TRBJ1-2; size: .; DNA: TGTGCCAGCAGTCTACAGGGTTTGGGGAGCTATGGCTACACCTTC; CDR3: CASSLQGLGSYGYTF
D: .; V: TRBV28; J: TRBJ2-7; size: .; DNA: TGTGCCAGCAGTTTCCATCACGGTTCATGGTCCTACGAGCAGTACTTC; CDR3: CASSFHHGSWSYEQYF
D: .; V: TRBV10-3; J: TRBJ2-7; size: few; DNA: TGTGCCATCAGTGAGTCGAGCACGGGCGAGCAGTACTTC; CDR3: CAISESSTGEQYF
D: .; V: TRBV9; J: TRBJ2-5; size: .; DNA: TGTGCCAGCAGCGTAGGCTGGGGGGATCAAGAGACCCAGTACTTC; CDR3: CASSVGWGDQETQYF
D: .; V: TRBV2; J: TRBJ2-3; size: few; DNA: TGTGCCAGCTTAGGGGGGGCCGGCGCAGATACGCAGTATTTT; CDR3: CASLGGAGADTQYF
D: TRBD1; V: TRBV7-2; J: TRBJ2-3; size: .; DNA: TGTGCCAGCAGCCAAGTCAGGGGGCAATCCCCAGATACGCAGTATTTT; CDR3: CASSQVRGQSPDTQYF
D: .; V: TRBV19; J: TRBJ1-1; size: .; DNA: TGTGCCAGTAGTCTCCGACAGACGAACACTGAAGCTTTCTTT; CDR3: CASSLRQTNTEAFF